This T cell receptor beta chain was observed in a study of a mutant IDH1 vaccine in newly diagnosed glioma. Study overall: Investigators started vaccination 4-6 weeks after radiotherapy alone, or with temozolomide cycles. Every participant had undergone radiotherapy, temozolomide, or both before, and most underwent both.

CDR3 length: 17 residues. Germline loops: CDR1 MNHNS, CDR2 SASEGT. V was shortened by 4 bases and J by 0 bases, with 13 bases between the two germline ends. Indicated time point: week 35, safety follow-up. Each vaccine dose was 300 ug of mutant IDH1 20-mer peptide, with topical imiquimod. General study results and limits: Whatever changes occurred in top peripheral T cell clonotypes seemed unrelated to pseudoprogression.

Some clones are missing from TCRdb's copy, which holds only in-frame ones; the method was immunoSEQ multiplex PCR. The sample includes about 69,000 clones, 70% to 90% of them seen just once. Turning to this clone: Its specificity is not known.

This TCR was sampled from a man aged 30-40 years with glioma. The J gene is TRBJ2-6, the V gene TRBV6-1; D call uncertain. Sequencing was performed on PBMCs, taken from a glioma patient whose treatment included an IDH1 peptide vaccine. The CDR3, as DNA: TGTGCCAGCAGTGGGCGTGGGGTCCGCTCTGGGGCCAACGTCCTGACTTTC. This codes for CASSGRGVRSGANVLTF.